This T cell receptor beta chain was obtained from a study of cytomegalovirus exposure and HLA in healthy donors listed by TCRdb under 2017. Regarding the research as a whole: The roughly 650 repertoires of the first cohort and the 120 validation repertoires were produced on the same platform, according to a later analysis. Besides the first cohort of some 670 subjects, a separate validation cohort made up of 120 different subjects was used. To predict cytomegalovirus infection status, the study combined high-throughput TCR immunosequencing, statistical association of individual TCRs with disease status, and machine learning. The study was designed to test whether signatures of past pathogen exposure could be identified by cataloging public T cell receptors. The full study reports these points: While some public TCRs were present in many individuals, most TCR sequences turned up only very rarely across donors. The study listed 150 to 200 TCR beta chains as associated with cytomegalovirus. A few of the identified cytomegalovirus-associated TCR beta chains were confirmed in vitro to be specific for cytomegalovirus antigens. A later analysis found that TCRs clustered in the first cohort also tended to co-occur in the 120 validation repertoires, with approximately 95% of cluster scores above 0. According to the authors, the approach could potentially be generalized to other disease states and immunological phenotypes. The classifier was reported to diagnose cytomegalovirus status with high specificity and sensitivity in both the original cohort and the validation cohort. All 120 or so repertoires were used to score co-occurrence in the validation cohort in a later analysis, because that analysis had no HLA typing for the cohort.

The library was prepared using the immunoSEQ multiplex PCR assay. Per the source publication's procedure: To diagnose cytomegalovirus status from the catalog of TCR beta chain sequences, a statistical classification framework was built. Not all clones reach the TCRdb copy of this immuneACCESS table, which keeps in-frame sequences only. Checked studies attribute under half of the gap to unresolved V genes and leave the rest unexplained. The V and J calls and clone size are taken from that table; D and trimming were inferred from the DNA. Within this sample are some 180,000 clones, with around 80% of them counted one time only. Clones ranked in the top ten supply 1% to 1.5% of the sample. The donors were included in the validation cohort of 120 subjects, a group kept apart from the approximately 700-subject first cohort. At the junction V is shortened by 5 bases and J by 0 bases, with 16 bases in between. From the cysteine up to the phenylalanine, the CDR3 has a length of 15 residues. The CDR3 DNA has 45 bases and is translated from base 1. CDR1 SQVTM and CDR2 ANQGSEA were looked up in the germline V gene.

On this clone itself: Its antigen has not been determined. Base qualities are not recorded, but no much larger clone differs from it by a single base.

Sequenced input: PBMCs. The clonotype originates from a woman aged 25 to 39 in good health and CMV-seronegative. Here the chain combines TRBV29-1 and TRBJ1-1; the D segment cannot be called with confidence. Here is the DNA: TGCAGCGTTCACAGAACAAACGCCATGAACACTGAAGCTTTCTTT. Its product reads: CSVHRTNAMNTEAFF.